These T cell receptor beta chains were read from a single sample in a study of Ad26.COV2.S vaccination and SARS-CoV-2 variants. Repertoires were generated with immunoSEQ multiplex PCR, while TCRdb's copy carries only in-frame clones and drops some. The table has 500,000 or so clones, approximately 89% seen once. The sequencing here drew on peripheral blood, taken in a trial of Ad26.COV2.S vaccine versus placebo. These receptors originate from a person between 18 and 60 years old who received the Ad26.COV2.S COVID-19 vaccine or a placebo. CDR3s include the opening cysteine and the closing phenylalanine or tryptophan. Where a row states a size, it is once, few, many or the class of an expanded clone; other rows omit it.

>TRBV7-2|TRBJ2-6|NA
CASSKRTGSGANVLTF
>TRBV4-2|TRBJ1-2|NA
CASSQEGSSRTGYTF
>TRBV27|TRBJ2-1|NA
CASSLSGPYNEQFF
>TRBV18|TRBJ2-7|NA
CASRTSGGYEQYF
>TRBV7-9|TRBJ2-3|NA
CASSWRASKGTDTQYF
>TRBV19|TRBJ1-6|NA
CASSIDRGNSPLHF
>TRBV10-2|TRBJ1-5|once
CASRQGEQPQHF
>TRBV18|TRBJ1-2|NA
CASSPSLGRSGYTF
>TRBV28|TRBJ2-1|few
CASSLFSDNEQFF
>TRBV30|TRBJ1-4|NA
CAWSVKGGNEKLFF
>TRBV9|TRBJ1-5|NA
CASSVGTGYNQPQHF
>TRBV5-1|TRBJ2-5|NA
CASSLAGTGGFETQYF
>TRBV19|TRBJ2-7|NA
CASSIDLTAIYEQYF
>TRBV25-1|TRBJ2-7|NA
CASSTGIGGSEQYF
>TRBV11-3|TRBJ2-1|NA
CASSFSRNNEQFF
>TRBV5-5|TRBJ2-3|NA
CASSRLWDTDTQYF
>TRBV2|TRBJ2-2|NA
CASSPSHPGTGNTGELFF
>TRBV7-6|TRBJ1-2|NA
CASSLVAGWNYGYTF
>TRBV2|TRBJ1-4|NA
CASRQRGTGLEKLFF
>TRBV4-1|TRBJ1-3|NA
CASSLRRQQGPSSGNTIYF
>TRBV11-2|TRBJ2-1|NA
CAARLGVYNEQFF
>TRBV7-2|TRBJ1-1|NA
CASSPYQLGTEAFF
>TRBV4-3|TRBJ1-1|NA
CASSQVAGRPNTEAFF
>TRBV6-5|TRBJ1-4|NA
CASSLNRDAEKLFF
>TRBV4-2|TRBJ2-3|NA
CASSQQLSGVPLDTQYF
>TRBV5-6|TRBJ2-1|NA
CASQTSGRFEQFF
>TRBV18|TRBJ1-2|NA
CASTRDPGWYNYGYTF